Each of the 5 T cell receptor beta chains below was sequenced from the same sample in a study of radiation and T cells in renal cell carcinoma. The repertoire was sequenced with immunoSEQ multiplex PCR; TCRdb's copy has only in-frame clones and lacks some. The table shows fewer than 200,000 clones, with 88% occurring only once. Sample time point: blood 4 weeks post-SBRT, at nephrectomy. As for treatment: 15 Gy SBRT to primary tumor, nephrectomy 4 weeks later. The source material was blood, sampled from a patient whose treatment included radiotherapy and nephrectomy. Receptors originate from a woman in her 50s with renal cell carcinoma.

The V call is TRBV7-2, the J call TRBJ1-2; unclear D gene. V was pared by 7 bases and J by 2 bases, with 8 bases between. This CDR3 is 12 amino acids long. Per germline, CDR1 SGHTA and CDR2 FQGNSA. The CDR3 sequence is CASTAMNYGYTF. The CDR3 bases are TGTGCCAGCACCGCTATGAACTATGGCTACACCTTC.

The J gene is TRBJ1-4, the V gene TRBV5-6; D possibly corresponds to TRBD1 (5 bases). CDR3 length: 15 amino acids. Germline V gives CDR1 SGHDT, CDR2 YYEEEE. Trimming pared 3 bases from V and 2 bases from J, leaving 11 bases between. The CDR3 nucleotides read TGTGCCAGCAGCTGGCGGCGGGGGACTAATGAAAAACTGTTTTTT. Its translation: CASSWRRGTNEKLFF.

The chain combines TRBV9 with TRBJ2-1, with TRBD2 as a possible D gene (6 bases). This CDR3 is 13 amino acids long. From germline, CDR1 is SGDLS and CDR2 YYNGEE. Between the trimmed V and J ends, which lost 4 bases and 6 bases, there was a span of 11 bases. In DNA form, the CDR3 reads TGTGCCAGCAGCCTAGAGGAGGGCAATGAGCAGTTCTTC. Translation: CASSLEEGNEQFF.

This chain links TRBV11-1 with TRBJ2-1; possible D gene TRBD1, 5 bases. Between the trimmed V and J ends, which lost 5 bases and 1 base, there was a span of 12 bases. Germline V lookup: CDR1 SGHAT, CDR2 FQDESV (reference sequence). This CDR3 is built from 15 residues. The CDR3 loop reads CASSRLTDSYNEQFF. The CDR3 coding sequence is TGTGCCAGCAGCAGGCTGACAGATTCCTACAATGAGCAGTTCTTC.

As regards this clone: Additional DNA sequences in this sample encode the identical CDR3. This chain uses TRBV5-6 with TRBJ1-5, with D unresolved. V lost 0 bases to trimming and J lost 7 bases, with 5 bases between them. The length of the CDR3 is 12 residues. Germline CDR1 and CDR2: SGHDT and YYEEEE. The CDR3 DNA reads TGTGCCAGCAGCTTGGTAGGGCAGCCCCAGCATTTT. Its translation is CASSLVGQPQHF.